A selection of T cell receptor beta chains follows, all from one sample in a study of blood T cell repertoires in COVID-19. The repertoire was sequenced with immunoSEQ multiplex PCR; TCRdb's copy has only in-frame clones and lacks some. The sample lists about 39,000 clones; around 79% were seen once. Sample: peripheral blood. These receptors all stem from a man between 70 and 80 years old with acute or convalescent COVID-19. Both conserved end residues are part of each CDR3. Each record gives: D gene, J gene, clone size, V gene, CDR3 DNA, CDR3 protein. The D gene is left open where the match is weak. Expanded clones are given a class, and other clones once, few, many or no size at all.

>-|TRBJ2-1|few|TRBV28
TGTGCCAGCAGTTCTGGGGGCGCCTACAATGAGCAGTTCTTC
CASSSGGAYNEQFF
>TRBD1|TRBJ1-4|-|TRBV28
TGTGCCAGCAGCTCTAGACAGGGATGGAATGAAAAACTGTTTTTT
CASSSRQGWNEKLFF
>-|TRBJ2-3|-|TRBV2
TGTGCCAGCAGGCGGGATAGCACAGATACGCAGTATTTT
CASRRDSTDTQYF
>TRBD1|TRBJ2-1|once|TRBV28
TGTGCCAGCAGGGGGACAGGGGCCACTTCCTACAATGAGCAGTTCTTC
CASRGTGATSYNEQFF
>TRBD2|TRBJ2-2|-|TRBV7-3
TGTGCCAGCAGCATGGGACTAGCAACCGGGGAGCTGTTTTTT
CASSMGLATGELFF
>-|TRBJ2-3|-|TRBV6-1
TGTGCCAGCAGTGAAACAGGATCCACAGATACGCAGTATTTT
CASSETGSTDTQYF
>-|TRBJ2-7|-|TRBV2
TGTGCCAGCAGTGAACAGGGATACGAGCAGTACTTC
CASSEQGYEQYF
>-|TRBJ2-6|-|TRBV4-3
TGCGCCAGCAGCCACGTAACAGGGTCTGGGGCCAACGTCCTGACTTTC
CASSHVTGSGANVLTF
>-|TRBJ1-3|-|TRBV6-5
TGTGCCAGCTGTTGCGGTAATGGAAACACCATATATTTT
CASCCGNGNTIYF
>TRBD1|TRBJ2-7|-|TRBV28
TGTGCCAGCAGTTACAGGGGGCGCGGTAATGGCGAGCAGTACTTC
CASSYRGRGNGEQYF
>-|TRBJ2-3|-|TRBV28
TGTGCCAGCAGCTCGCCGAGCCCCCCAGATACGCAGTATTTT
CASSSPSPPDTQYF
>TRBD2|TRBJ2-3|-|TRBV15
TGTGCCACCAGCAGATCCGGACTAGCGGGAGTATCGGATACGCAGTATTTT
CATSRSGLAGVSDTQYF
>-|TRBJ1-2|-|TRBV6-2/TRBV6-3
TGTGCCAGCAGTTACCGGGGTGCCCTCTATGGCTACACCTTC
CASSYRGALYGYTF
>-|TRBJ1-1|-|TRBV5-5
TGTGCCAGCAGCTCGGGGAACACTGAAGCTTTCTTT
CASSSGNTEAFF
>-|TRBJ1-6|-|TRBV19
TGTGCCAGTAGTATCGGTGGAGATAATTCACCCCTCCACTTT
CASSIGGDNSPLHF
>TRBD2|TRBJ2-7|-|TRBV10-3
TGTGCCATCAGTGCCCCCCTCACTAGCGGGAGGGACGAGCAGTACTTC
CAISAPLTSGRDEQYF
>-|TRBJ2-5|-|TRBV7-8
TGTGCCAGCAGGGGTCGGGGGAAAGAGACCCAGTACTTC
CASRGRGKETQYF
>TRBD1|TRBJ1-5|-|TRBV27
TGTGCCAGCAGTTTGACCACACAGGGGGCCAATCAGCCCCAGCATTTT
CASSLTTQGANQPQHF
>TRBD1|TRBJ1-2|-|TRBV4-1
TGCGCCAGCAGCCCTCAGACAGGGGGCTATGGCTACACCTTC
CASSPQTGGYGYTF
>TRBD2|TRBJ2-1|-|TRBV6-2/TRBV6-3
TGTGCCAGCAGTTACCGGCGGGCGGGAGCGGCCAATGAGCAGTTCTTC
CASSYRRAGAANEQFF
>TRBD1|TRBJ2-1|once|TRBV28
TGTGCCAGCAGTTTCCCCGCCAGGGGGCGAGACAATGAGCAGTTCTTC
CASSFPARGRDNEQFF
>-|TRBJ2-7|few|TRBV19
TGTGCCAGTAGTATGGTTTCGGGGACAATGGAGTACTTC
CASSMVSGTMEYF
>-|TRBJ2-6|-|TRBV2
TGTGCCAGCAGCCAGAGGTCCGGGGCCAACGTCCTGACTTTC
CASSQRSGANVLTF
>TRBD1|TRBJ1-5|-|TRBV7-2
TGTGCCAGCAGCGCGGGACAGGTGGGGAATCAGCCCCAGCATTTT
CASSAGQVGNQPQHF
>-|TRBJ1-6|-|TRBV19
TGTGCCAGTAGTTGGGCAGGGATAACTTCACCCCTCCACTTT
CASSWAGITSPLHF
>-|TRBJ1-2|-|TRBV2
TGTGCCAGCAGATGGACGGAGGGGTATGGCTACACCTTC
CASRWTEGYGYTF
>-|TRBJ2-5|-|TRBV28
TGTGCCAGCACCAACGGGGGGACCCAGTACTTC
CASTNGGTQYF
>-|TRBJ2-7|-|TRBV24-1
TGTGCCACCAGTGATTTTCGGGAGCAGTACTTC
CATSDFREQYF
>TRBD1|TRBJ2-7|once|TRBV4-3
TGCGCCAGCAGCCCTGGGACAGGGAACTACGAGCAGTACTTC
CASSPGTGNYEQYF
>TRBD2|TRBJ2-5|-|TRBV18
TGTGCCAGCTCACCACCGGGACTAGTGAGGGAGACCCAGTACTTC
CASSPPGLVRETQYF
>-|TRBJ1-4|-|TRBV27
TGTGCCAGCAGTTTGAGGGCTACTGTGGGTGAAAAACTGTTTTTT
CASSLRATVGEKLFF
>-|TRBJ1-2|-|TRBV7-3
TGTGCCAGCAGCCCGATGCGGACAGACTATGGCTACACCTTC
CASSPMRTDYGYTF
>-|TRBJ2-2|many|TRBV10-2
TGCGCCAGCGAAGGACCAGCGGCGAACACCGGGGAGCTGTTTTTT
CASEGPAANTGELFF
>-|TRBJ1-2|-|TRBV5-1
TGCGCCAGCAGCTTGGAACAGTCTGTAACGAATGGCTACACCTTC
CASSLEQSVTNGYTF
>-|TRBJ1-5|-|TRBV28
TGTGCCAGCAGTTTGGCCCAAACTAGCAATCAGCCCCAGCATTTT
CASSLAQTSNQPQHF
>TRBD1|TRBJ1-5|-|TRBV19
TGTGCCAGTATCCAACAGGGGGTAGTCAATCAGCCCCAGCATTTT
CASIQQGVVNQPQHF